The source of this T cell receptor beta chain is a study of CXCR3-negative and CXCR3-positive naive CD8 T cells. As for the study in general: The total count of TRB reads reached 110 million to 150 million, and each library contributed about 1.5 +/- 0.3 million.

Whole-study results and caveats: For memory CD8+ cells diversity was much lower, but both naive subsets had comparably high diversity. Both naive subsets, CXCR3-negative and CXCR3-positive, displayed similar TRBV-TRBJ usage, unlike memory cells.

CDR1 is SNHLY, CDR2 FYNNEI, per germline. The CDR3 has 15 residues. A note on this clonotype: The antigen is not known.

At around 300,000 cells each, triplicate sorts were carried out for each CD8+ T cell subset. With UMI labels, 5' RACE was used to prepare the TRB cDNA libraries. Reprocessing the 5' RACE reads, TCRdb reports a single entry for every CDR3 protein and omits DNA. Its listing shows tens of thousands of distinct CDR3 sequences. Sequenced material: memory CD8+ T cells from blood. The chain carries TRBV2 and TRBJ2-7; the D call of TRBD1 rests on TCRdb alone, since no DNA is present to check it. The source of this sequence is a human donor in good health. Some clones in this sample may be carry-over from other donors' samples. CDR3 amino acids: CASSGQGKSSYEQYF.